The clone carrying this T cell receptor (beta chain) came up once. Antigen: not known. The data belong to a study of cytomegalovirus exposure and HLA in healthy donors. At the level of the study: The roughly 120 validation repertoires, a later analysis reported, used the same platform as the approximately 700 first-cohort repertoires. Study-level results: Reported results showed that the classifier diagnosed cytomegalovirus status with high specificity and sensitivity. A list of 150 or so TCR beta chains associated with cytomegalovirus was given.

The CDR3 extends over 13 amino acids. Trimming shortened V by 4 bases and J by 3 bases, and 10 bases separated the two germline ends. CDR1 is LGHNA, CDR2 YSLEER, per germline. Sequenced by immunoSEQ multiplex PCR; TCRdb stores in-frame clones only, minus some. This sample has 200,000 to 300,000 clones, with roughly 91% found just once. While the first cohort had fewer than 850 subjects, the donors belonged to the separate validation cohort of about 110 subjects. The chain carries TRBV4-3 and TRBJ2-7; D gene uncertain. Source material: PBMCs. The receptor's source is a woman aged 25 to 39 in good health and CMV-seronegative. CDR3 nucleotide sequence: TGCGCCAGCAGCCCAACTATATACTACGAGCAGTACTTC. Protein: CASSPTIYYEQYF.